This entry features one TCR beta chain sequence. Trimming pared 2 bases from V and 8 bases from J, leaving 12 bases between. This CDR3 comprises 13 residues. Germline loops: CDR1 MNHEY, CDR2 SVGAGI. Libraries were prepared by immunoSEQ multiplex PCR; TCRdb keeps only in-frame clonotypes and omits some of them. The sample gives around 76,000 clones, about 89% of which show up once; 8% to 10% is in the top ten. The sample comes from a study of control samples from healthy donors and cancer patients. The chain links TRBV6-5 to TRBJ1-2, with D uncertain. This sequence was found in a woman between 50 and 59 years old with colorectal cancer. The specimen was PBMCs. The DNA for the CDR3 is TGTGCCAGCAGTTACGAAGGTATAGAAGGCTACACCTTC. Amino acid sequence: CASSYEGIEGYTF.